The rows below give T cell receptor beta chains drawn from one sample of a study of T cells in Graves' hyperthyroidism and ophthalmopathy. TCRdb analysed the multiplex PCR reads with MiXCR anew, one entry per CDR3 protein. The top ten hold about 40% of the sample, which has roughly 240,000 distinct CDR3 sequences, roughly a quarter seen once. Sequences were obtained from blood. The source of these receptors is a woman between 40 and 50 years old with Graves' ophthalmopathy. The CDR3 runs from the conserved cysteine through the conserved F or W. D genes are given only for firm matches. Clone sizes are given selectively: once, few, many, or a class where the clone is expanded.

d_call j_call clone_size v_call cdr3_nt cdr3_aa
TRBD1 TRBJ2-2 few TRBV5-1 TGCGCCAGCACCGGGACAGGGGACACCGGGGAGCTGTTTTTT CASTGTGDTGELFF
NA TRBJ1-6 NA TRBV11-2 TGTGCCAGCAGCTTGGATCAGGGGAGCGATTCACCCCTCCACTTT CASSLDQGSDSPLHF
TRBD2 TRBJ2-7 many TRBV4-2 TGTGCCAGCAGCCAAGATCCTAGCGGGGGAACCTACGAGCAGTACTTC CASSQDPSGGTYEQYF
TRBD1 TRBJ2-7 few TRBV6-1 TGTGCCAGCAGCCATAGACAGGGGGTGAGGTACGAGCAGTACTTC CASSHRQGVRYEQYF
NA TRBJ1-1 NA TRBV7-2 TGTGCCAGCAGCCTTTATTGGGGGCGGGGCACTGAAGCTTTCTTT CASSLYWGRGTEAFF
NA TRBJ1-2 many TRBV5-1 TGCGCCAGCAGCTTGGGGGACGGCAACTATGGCTACACCTTC CASSLGDGNYGYTF
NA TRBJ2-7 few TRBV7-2 TGTGCCAGCAGCTTAGACAGGGATCGCGAGCAGTACTTC CASSLDRDREQYF
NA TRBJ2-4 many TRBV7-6 TGTGCCAGCAGCCCCCACCGGGTTGGAGACATTCAGTACTTC CASSPHRVGDIQYF
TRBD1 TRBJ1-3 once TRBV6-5 TGTGCCAGCAGTTATCAAGGACAGGGGTCTGGAAACACCATATATTTT CASSYQGQGSGNTIYF
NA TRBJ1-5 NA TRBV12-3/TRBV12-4 TGTGCCAGCAGTTTAGATCCCGGGCCCCATCAGCCCCAGCATTTT CASSLDPGPHQPQHF
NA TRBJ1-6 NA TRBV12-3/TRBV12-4 TGTGCCAGCAGTACTGGACTGATCCCGAATTCACCCCTCCACTTT CASSTGLIPNSPLHF
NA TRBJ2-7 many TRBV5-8 TGTGCCAGCAGAGACAGTGGGGCCTACGAGCAGTACTTC CASRDSGAYEQYF
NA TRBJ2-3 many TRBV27 TGTGCCAGCAGTAAGTTCGGGAGTGGCACAGATACGCAGTATTTT CASSKFGSGTDTQYF
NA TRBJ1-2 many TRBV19 TGTGCCAGTAGTATACTTCCGGGGGCTACCGTATATGGCTACACCTTC CASSILPGATVYGYTF
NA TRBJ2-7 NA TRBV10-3 TGTGCCATCAGTGAGTCGATAGGGAGTTCCTACGAGCAGTACTTC CAISESIGSSYEQYF
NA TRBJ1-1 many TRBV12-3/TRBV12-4 TGTGCCAGCAGCGCGCAGGGAGGGGATACTGAAGCTTTCTTT CASSAQGGDTEAFF
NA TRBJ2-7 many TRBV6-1 TGTGCCAGCAGTGAAACCTACGAGCAGTACTTC CASSETYEQYF
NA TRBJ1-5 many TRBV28 TGTGCCAGCAGGCCTTTTGGGGGCAGAAGCAATCAGCCCCAGCATTTT CASRPFGGRSNQPQHF
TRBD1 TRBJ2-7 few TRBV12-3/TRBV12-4 TGTGCCAGCAGCTCCACAGGGGTCCACGAGCAGTACTTC CASSSTGVHEQYF
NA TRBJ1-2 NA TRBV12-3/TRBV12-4 TGTGCCAGCAGACAGGCTGCCGGCTACACCTTC CASRQAAGYTF
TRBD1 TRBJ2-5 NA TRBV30 TGTGCCTGTAGTCGGGACAGCCAAGAGACCCAGTACTTC CACSRDSQETQYF
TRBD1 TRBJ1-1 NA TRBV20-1 TGCAGTGCTAGAGAGGACAGGGCCACTGAAGCTTTCTTT CSAREDRATEAFF
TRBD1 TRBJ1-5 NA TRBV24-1 TGTGCCACCAGTGATAGGTCAGGGGGCATTTATCAGCCCCAGCATTTT CATSDRSGGIYQPQHF
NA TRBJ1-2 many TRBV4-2 TGTGCCAGCAGCCAAGATGCCGGGACAATCTATGGCTACACCTTC CASSQDAGTIYGYTF
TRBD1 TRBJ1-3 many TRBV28 TGTGCCAGCACCCCGGGGGACAGCAGCCGGACCATATATTTT CASTPGDSSRTIYF
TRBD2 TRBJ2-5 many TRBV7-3 TGTGCCAGCAGGAGCGGGAGAGGTTACGTAGAGACCCAGTACTTC CASRSGRGYVETQYF
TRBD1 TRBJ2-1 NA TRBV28 TGTGCCAGCAGTGGAACCGGGACAGGGGCCCCGATTTCGTGGTTC CASSGTGTGAPISWF
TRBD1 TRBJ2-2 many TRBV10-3 TGTGCCATCAGTGCAGGGGGAATGGGCACCGGGGAGCTGTTTTTT CAISAGGMGTGELFF
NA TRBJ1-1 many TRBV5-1 TGCGCCAGCAGCACACACCGGCCCTTCGTTGCTTTCTTT CASSTHRPFVAFF
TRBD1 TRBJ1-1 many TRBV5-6 TGTGCCAGCAGCTCCATTCTGACAGGGGACACTGAAGCTTTCTTT CASSSILTGDTEAFF
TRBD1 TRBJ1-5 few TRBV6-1 TGTGCCAGCAGAGGACAGGGCGCGTTTAGCAATCAGCCCCAGCGTTTT CASRGQGAFSNQPQRF
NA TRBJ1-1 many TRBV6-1 TGTGCCAGCAGTGACCCCCGGGGGCGAAGTGGCACTGAAGCTTTCTTT CASSDPRGRSGTEAFF
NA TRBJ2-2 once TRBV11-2 TGTGCCAGCAGCCCAGCATCCACCCACGGACCGAACACCGGGGAGCTGTTTTTT CASSPASTHGPNTGELFF
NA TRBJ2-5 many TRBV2 TGTGCCAGCAGTGGGGCAGGTGGGGAGACCCAGTACTTC CASSGAGGETQYF
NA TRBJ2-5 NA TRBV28 TGTGCCAGCAGTTTAAGTGGGGGGCCCGCAGAGGATGACCAGTACTTC CASSLSGGPAEDDQYF
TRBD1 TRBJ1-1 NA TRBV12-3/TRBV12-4 TGTGCCAGCACCCCTCGGGACAGGGTTTATGCTTTCTTT CASTPRDRVYAFF
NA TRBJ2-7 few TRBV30 TGTGCCTGGAGGCAATCACTAGACAAATCCTACGAGCAGTACTTC CAWRQSLDKSYEQYF
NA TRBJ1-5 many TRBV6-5 TGTGCCAGCAGTAACCAGGGTGGGTGGCAGCCCCAGCATTTT CASSNQGGWQPQHF
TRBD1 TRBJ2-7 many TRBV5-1 TGCGCCAGCAGCAAAGGGACAGGGGACGAGCAGTACTTC CASSKGTGDEQYF
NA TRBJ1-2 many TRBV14 TGTGCCAGCAGCCAAGGGAGGGCGACGTATGGCTACACCTTC CASSQGRATYGYTF
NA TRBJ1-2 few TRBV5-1 TGCGCCGGCAGCTTGGACTGGACAGCAGATGGCTACACCTTC CAGSLDWTADGYTF
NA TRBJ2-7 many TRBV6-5 TGTGCCAGCAGCCGGGACTGGAGCTCCTACGAGCAGTACTTC CASSRDWSSYEQYF
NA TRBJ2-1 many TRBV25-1 TGTGCCAGCAGTGAATCCAGACTCGATGAGCAGTTCTTC CASSESRLDEQFF
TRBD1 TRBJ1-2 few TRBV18 TGTGCCAGCTCATCCAGGACAGGGCTTAACTATGGCTACACCTTC CASSSRTGLNYGYTF
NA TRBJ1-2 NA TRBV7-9 TGTGCCAGCAGCTTACAGGGAGCGGATGGCTACACCTTC CASSLQGADGYTF
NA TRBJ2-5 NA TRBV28 TGTGCCAGCATGATGAACAATCAAGAGACCCAGTACTTC CASMMNNQETQYF
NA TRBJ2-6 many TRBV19 TGTGCCAGTAGTATATACCGAATCTCTGGGGCCAACGTCCTGACTTTC CASSIYRISGANVLTF
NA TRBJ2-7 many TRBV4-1 TGCGCCAGCAGCGCCAGGGGGACTAGCTCCTACGAGCAGTACTTC CASSARGTSSYEQYF
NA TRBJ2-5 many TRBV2 TGTGCCAGCAGTGAGCGGAGTAGTCTGGAGACCCAGTACTTC CASSERSSLETQYF
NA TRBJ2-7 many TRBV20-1 TGCAGTGCTAGAGATCCGGGACACTACGAGCAGTACTTC CSARDPGHYEQYF
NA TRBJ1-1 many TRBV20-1 TGCAGTGCTAGACTGAACACTGAAGCTTTCTTT CSARLNTEAFF